These T cell receptor beta chains were read from a single sample in a study of beta chain features in type 1 diabetes. TCRdb's copy holds only in-frame clones and misses some; the assay was immunoSEQ multiplex PCR. The data show 300,000 to 350,000 clones, about 20% seen once. The sequencing input was naive CD4+ T cells from blood. These receptors were taken from a woman aged 18 to 35 in good health. CDR3s leave out the opening cysteine and the closing phenylalanine or tryptophan.

j_call | v_call | cdr3_aa
TRBJ1-6 | TRBV30 | AWSTPTRRASYNSPLH
TRBJ2-7 | TRBV15 | ATSRGDSLFSYEQY
TRBJ2-3 | TRBV7-9 | ASSLAGGDTQY
TRBJ2-7 | TRBV30 | AWSPDRAYEQY
TRBJ2-7 | TRBV5-1 | ASSPTTSKGEQY
TRBJ2-5 | TRBV14 | ASSQIVQTQY
TRBJ2-4 | TRBV14 | ASSQSGAKNIQY
TRBJ2-1 | TRBV4-1 | ASSPLGQGSRGRRNEQF
TRBJ1-1 | TRBV30 | AWSPQNTEAF
TRBJ2-6 | TRBV12-5 | ASGPGFSGANVLT
TRBJ1-5 | TRBV18 | ASSPGRDQPQH
TRBJ1-6 | TRBV10-3 | ATAGQGLESPLH
TRBJ2-1 | TRBV30 | AWSGSTSGGPYNEQF
TRBJ1-5 | TRBV18 | ASSLSPGQPQH
TRBJ2-2 | TRBV4-3 | ASSQEPSGGARTGELF
TRBJ1-1 | TRBV7-9 | ASSLEDRGPNTEAF
TRBJ2-5 | TRBV5-1 | ASSGDRGQETQY
TRBJ2-5 | TRBV5-1 | ASSPPGTGGVETQY
TRBJ1-2 | TRBV4-3 | ASSQDSLAGIYGYT
TRBJ2-7 | TRBV23-1 | ASLLTGTGDLYEQY
TRBJ1-4 | TRBV30 | AWSPGGSEKLF
TRBJ1-1 | TRBV14 | ASSQGANLVNTEAF
TRBJ2-3 | TRBV5-4 | ASSIMTGGRGTHTDTQY
TRBJ2-7 | TRBV7-2 | ASSLAPGQGSYEQY
TRBJ2-7 | TRBV13 | ASSLRGYEQY
TRBJ1-5 | TRBV5-1 | ASSLMGLRNQPQH
TRBJ1-2 | TRBV28 | ASSFQGIDGYT
TRBJ2-4 | TRBV7-3 | ASSPSGGADIQY
TRBJ2-3 | TRBV10-3 | AIGRGTSTDTQY
TRBJ1-5 | TRBV4-1 | ASSQAGGRQPQH
TRBJ1-1 | TRBV30 | AWSFGTGLGGMNTEAF
TRBJ2-5 | TRBV30 | AWSGLAGGETQY
TRBJ1-2 | TRBV30 | AWSGTGNYGYT
TRBJ2-1 | TRBV30 | ARKSGNEQF
TRBJ2-5 | TRBV11-2 | ASSPSGEETQY
TRBJ2-1 | TRBV27 | ATRTSFVEQF
TRBJ2-7 | TRBV5-1 | ASSLGANSYEQY
TRBJ2-1 | TRBV11-2 | ASSLDDWDNEQF
TRBJ2-4 | TRBV5-1 | ASSPGQDGNIQY
TRBJ1-6 | TRBV4-1 | ASSQDRDRVSPLH